This is a list of T cell receptor beta chains from one sample in a study of vaccination and CD4 T cells after COVID-19. Using its own MiXCR run on the PCR reads, TCRdb lists one record per CDR3 protein. Here the sample spans 5,000 to 6,500 distinct CDR3 sequences, about 32% being singletons. These receptors have no known antigen. Here the sequenced sample was CD4+ T cells from blood, cultured in vitro, taken after SARS-CoV-2 vaccination. The receptors shown here come from a human donor who had recovered from COVID-19. CDR3s include the opening cysteine and the closing phenylalanine or tryptophan. The D gene is left open where the match is weak. Size is omitted from some rows. Given values are once, few, many or a class for expanded clones.

TRBV12-3/TRBV12-4	TRBJ2-5	few	TRBD2	CASSISGVETQYF	TGTGCCAGCAGCATTAGCGGGGTAGAGACCCAGTACTTC
TRBV7-2	TRBJ1-2	.	TRBD1	CASSRKGQVDYGYTF	TGTGCCAGCAGCCGCAAGGGACAGGTTGACTATGGCTACACCTTC
TRBV20-1	TRBJ1-6	few	.	CSARGGGSYNSPLHF	TGCAGTGCTAGAGGGGGGGGCTCCTATAATTCACCCCTCCACTTT
TRBV6-1	TRBJ1-2	.	.	CASTAGARDYTF	TGTGCCAGCACCGCAGGGGCGCGAGACTACACCTTC
TRBV15	TRBJ1-5	medium-sized	.	CATSAAKNQPQHF	TGTGCCACCAGCGCGGCTAAGAATCAGCCCCAGCATTTT
TRBV27	TRBJ2-3	.	.	CASSVRGGSQAQYF	TGTGCCAGCAGTGTGAGGGGGGGGAGTCAGGCGCAGTATTTT
TRBV6-5	TRBJ2-1	.	.	CASSLLPDNEQFF	TGTGCCAGCAGTTTATTACCCGACAATGAGCAGTTCTTC
TRBV6-5	TRBJ1-3	once	.	CASSYSGLTGNTIYF	TGTGCCAGCAGTTACTCTGGTTTAACTGGAAACACCATATATTTT
TRBV18	TRBJ2-7	.	TRBD1	CASSAGQGSTYEQYF	TGTGCCAGCTCAGCGGGACAGGGTAGCACCTACGAGCAGTACTTC
TRBV2	TRBJ1-2	few	.	CASSEDRSNYGYTF	TGTGCCAGCAGTGAAGACAGGTCCAACTATGGCTACACCTTC
TRBV7-6	TRBJ2-7	few	.	CASSLDSGEQYF	TGTGCCAGCAGCTTAGATTCCGGCGAGCAGTACTTC
TRBV6-1	TRBJ2-2	few	.	CASSGTRNTGELFF	TGTGCCAGCTCCGGGACTCGGAACACCGGGGAGCTGTTTTTT
TRBV7-2	TRBJ2-7	few	.	CASSRGPLSEQYF	TGTGCCAGCAGCAGGGGCCCCCTTAGCGAGCAGTACTTC
TRBV4-1	TRBJ1-1	.	TRBD1	CASSHLGGGGNTEAFF	TGCGCCAGCAGCCACCTAGGGGGCGGGGGGAACACTGAAGCTTTCTTT
TRBV19	TRBJ1-1	.	.	CASSYSHTEAFF	TGTGCCAGTAGTTACTCCCACACTGAAGCTTTCTTT
TRBV9	TRBJ1-2	.	.	CASSVGGGGYTF	TGTGCCAGCAGCGTAGGTGGCGGTGGCTACACCTTC
TRBV20-1	TRBJ2-7	few	.	CSASPPGTDYEQYF	TGCAGTGCTAGCCCTCCCGGGACGGACTACGAGCAGTACTTC
TRBV7-9	TRBJ1-6	few	.	CASSDRDTNSPLHF	TGTGCCAGCAGCGACCGGGACACAAATTCACCCCTCCACTTT
TRBV18	TRBJ2-5	.	.	CASSPLGETQYF	TGTGCCAGCTCACCTTTAGGAGAGACCCAGTACTTC
TRBV28	TRBJ1-6	few	TRBD1	CASSLMTGGGSPLHF	TGTGCCAGCAGTTTAATGACAGGGGGTGGTTCACCCCTCCACTTT
TRBV30	TRBJ1-1	.	TRBD1	CAWDTGEGEAFF	TGTGCCTGGGACACAGGGGAGGGTGAAGCTTTCTTT
TRBV7-2	TRBJ2-1	.	.	CASSLGAVYNEQFF	TGTGCCAGCAGCTTGGGGGCGGTTTACAATGAGCAGTTCTTC
TRBV7-8	TRBJ1-1	few	TRBD1	CASSPWDRGDGTEAFF	TGTGCCAGCAGCCCTTGGGACAGGGGTGACGGCACTGAAGCTTTCTTT